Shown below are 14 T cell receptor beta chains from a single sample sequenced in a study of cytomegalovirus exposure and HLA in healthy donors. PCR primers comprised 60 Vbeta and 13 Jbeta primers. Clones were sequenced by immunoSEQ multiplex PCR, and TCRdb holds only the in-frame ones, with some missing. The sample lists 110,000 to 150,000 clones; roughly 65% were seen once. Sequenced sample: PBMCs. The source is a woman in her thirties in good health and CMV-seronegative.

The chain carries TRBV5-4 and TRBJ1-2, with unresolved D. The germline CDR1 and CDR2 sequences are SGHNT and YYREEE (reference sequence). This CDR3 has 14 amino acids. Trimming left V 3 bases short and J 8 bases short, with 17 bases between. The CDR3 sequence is CASSSSFSGNGYTF. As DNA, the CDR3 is TGTGCCAGCAGCTCTTCGTTTTCGGGAAACGGCTACACCTTC.

The DNA for the CDR3 is TGCGCCAGCAGCACGACGACAGGGTCTAGCACAGATACGCAGTATTTT. Translated: CASSTTTGSSTDTQYF. The chain joins TRBV5-1 to TRBJ2-3; 7 positions agree with TRBD1. With V trimmed by 4 bases and J by 0 bases, 8 bases remained unmatched. Germline CDR1 SGHRS, CDR2 YFSETQ. The CDR3 runs to 16 residues.

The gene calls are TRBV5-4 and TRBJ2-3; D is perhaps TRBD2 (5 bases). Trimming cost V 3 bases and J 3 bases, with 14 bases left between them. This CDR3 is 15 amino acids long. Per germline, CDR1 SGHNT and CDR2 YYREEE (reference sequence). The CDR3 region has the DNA TGTGCCAGCAGCTCCGTGAAAACTAGGACAGATACGCAGTATTTT. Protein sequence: CASSSVKTRTDTQYF.

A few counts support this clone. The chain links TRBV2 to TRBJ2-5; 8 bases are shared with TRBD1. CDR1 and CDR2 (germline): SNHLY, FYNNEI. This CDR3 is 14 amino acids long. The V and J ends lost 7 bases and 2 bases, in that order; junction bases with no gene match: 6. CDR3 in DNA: TGTGCCAGCATGGACGGGACAGGTCAAGAGACCCAGTACTTC. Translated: CASMDGTGQETQYF.

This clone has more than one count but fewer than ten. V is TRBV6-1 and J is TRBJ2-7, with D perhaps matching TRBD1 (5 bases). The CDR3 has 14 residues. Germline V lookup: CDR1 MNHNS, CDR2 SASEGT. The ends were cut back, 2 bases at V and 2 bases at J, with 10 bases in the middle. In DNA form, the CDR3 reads TGTGCCAGCAGTGAACGCAGGGTCACCTACGAGCAGTACGTC. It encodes CASSERRVTYEQYV.

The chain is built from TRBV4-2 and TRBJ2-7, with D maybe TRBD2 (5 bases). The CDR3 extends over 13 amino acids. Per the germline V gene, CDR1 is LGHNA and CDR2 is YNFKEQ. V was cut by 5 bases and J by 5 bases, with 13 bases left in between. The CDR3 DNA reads TGTGCCAGCAGCGCAAGAGGGAACCACGAGCAGTACTTC. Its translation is CASSARGNHEQYF.

CDR3 nucleotide sequence: TGTGCCAGCAGCTTGGATGGCGGGGGGGGAGAGACCCAGTACTTC. It codes for CASSLDGGGGETQYF. The chain joins TRBV5-4 to TRBJ2-5; 9 positions match TRBD2. The CDR3 length is 15 residues. V was pared by 0 bases and J by 4 bases, with 4 bases of the junction left unmatched. In germline, CDR1 is SGHNT, CDR2 YYREEE (reference sequence).

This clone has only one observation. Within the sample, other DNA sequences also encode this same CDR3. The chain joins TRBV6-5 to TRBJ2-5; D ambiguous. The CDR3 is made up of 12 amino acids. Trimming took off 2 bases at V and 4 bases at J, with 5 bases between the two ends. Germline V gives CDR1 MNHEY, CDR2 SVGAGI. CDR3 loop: CASSYGPETQYF. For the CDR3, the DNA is TGTGCCAGCAGTTACGGGCCAGAGACCCAGTACTTC.

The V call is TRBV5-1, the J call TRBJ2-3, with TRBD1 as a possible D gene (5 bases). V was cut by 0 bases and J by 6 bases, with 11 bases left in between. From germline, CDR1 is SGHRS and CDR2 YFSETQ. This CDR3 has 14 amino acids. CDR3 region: CASSLEGWFDTQYF. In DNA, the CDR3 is TGCGCCAGCAGCTTGGAGGGGTGGTTCGATACGCAGTATTTT.

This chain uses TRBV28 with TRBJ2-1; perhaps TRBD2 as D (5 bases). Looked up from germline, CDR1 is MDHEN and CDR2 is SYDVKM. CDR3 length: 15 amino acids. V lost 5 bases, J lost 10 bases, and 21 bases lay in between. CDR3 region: CASSNRDLPFAEQFF. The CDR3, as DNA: TGTGCCAGCAGTAACCGGGATCTTCCGTTTGCCGAGCAGTTCTTC. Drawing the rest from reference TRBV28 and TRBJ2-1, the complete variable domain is DVKVTQSSRYLVKRTGEKVFLECVQDMDHENMFWYRQDPGLGLRLIYFSYDVKMKEKGDIPEGYSVSREKKERFSLILESASTNQTSMYLCASSNRDLPFAEQFFGPGTRLTVL.

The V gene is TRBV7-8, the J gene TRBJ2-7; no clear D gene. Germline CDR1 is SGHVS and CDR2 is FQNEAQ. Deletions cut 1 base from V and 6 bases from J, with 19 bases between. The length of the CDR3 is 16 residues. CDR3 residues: CASSLGSRQLLGEQYV. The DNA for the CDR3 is TGTGCCAGCAGCTTAGGATCGCGGCAGCTCCTAGGCGAGCAGTACGTC.

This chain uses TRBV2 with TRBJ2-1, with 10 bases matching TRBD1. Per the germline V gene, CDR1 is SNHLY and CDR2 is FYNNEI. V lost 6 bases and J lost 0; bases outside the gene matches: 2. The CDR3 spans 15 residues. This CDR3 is CASRGDRGSYNEQFF. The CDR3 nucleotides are TGTGCCAGCAGGGGGGACAGGGGCTCCTACAATGAGCAGTTCTTC. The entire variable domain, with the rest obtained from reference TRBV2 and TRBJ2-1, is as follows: EPEVTQTPSHQVTQMGQEVILRCVPISNHLYFYWYRQILGQKVEFLVSFYNNEISEKSEIFDDQFSVERPDGSNFTLKIRSTKLEDSAMYFCASRGDRGSYNEQFFGPGTRLTVL.

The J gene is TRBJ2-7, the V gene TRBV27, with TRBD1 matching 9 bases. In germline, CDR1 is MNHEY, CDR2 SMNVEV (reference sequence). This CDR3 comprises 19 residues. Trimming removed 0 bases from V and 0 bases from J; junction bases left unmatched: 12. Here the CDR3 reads CASSLSPPETGGSSYEQYV. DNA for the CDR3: TGTGCCAGCAGTTTATCGCCCCCCGAGACAGGGGGAAGCTCCTACGAGCAGTACGTC.

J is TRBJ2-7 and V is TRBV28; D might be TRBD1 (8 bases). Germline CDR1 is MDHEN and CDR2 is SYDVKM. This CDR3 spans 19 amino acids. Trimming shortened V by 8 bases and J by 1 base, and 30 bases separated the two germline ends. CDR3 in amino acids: CASGQLVRDRGGKSYEQYF. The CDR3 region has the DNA TGTGCCAGCGGACAGTTGGTTCGAGACAGGGGAGGGAAATCCTACGAGCAGTACTTC.